These 3 T cell receptor beta chains were all obtained from the same sample, sequenced in a study of CD8 T cells in ankylosing spondylitis. TCRdb itself ran the 5' RACE reads through MiXCR, one entry per CDR3 protein. Among a few hundred thousand distinct CDR3 sequences listed, 15% to 20% were seen once. Sequenced material: blood, either unsorted or a sorted T cell fraction (not recorded which). The receptors shown here come from a male donor with ankylosing spondylitis or in good health (not recorded which).

V is TRBV29-1 and J is TRBJ2-6; D ambiguous. The CDR3 sequence is 16 residues long. The V and J ends lost 4 bases and 4 bases respectively, with 17 bases between them. Germline CDR1 SQVTM, CDR2 ANQGSEA. The chain's CDR3 is CSVANLDGAGANVLTF. CDR3 sequence (DNA): TGCAGCGTTGCTAATTTGGACGGCGCCGGGGCCAACGTCCTGACTTTC.

The chain employs TRBV5-1 and TRBJ2-7; 10 bases align to TRBD1. J lost 7 bases, V lost 4 bases, and 2 bases had no gene match. This CDR3 is built from 12 residues. Germline V lookup: CDR1 SGHRS, CDR2 YFSETQ. The CDR3, as DNA: TGCGCCAGCAGCGACAGGGGGCGGGAGCAGTACTTC. Residues: CASSDRGREQYF.

The chain carries TRBV6-1 and TRBJ2-3, with D possibly being TRBD2 (6 bases). The CDR3 extends over 15 amino acids. Trimming cost V 7 bases and J 0 bases, with 14 bases left between them. Germline CDR1 is MNHNS and CDR2 is SASEGT. The CDR3 loop reads CASNQAGTSTDTQYF. The CDR3 region has the DNA TGTGCCAGCAACCAGGCCGGGACTAGCACAGATACGCAGTATTTT.